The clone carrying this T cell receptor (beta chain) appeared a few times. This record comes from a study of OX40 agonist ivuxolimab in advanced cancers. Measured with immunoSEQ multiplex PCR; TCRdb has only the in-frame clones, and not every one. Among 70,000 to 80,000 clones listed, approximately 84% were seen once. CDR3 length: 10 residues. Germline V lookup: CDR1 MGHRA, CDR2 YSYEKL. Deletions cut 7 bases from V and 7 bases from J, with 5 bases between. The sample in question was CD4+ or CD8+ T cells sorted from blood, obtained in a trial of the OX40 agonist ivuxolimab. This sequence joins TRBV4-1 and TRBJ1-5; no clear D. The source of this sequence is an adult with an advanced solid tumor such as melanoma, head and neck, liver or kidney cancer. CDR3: CASIRQPQHF. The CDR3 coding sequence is TGCGCCAGCATCCGACAGCCCCAGCATTTT.